This T cell receptor beta chain emerged from a study of blood T cell repertoires in COVID-19. V was clipped by 2 bases and J by 6 bases, with 14 bases between them. Per the germline V gene, CDR1 is MGHDK and CDR2 is SYGVNS. This CDR3 comprises 14 residues. The repertoire was sequenced with immunoSEQ multiplex PCR; TCRdb's copy has only in-frame clones and lacks some. Of approximately 94,000 clones detected, 85% appear once; the ten largest clones hold 10% to 15%. The chain couples TRBV25-1 to TRBJ2-7; a possible D gene is TRBD1 (6 bases). Specimen: peripheral blood. The TCR comes from a man aged 45-60 years with active or convalescent COVID-19. CDR3: CASSEVTGAFEQYF. CDR3 DNA sequence: TGTGCCAGCAGTGAAGTGACAGGAGCTTTCGAGCAGTACTTC.